The present entry profiles one TCR beta chain with its context. This entry belongs to a study of blood T cell repertoires in COVID-19. Whole-study context: There were acute and convalescent COVID-19 samples, and they came from the United States, Italy and Spain. PBMCs, B-cell-depleted T cells, or T cells were the source of the cDNA or gDNA that made up the material.

Germline loops: CDR1 KGHSY, CDR2 FQNENV. The CDR3 consists of 17 residues. With 4 bases removed from V and 0 bases from J, the gap between germline ends came to 16 bases. In the original analysis: Researchers report that nucleated cell counts were estimated from reference gene primer amplification. Using immunoSEQ multiplex PCR, the repertoire was profiled, and TCRdb retains in-frame clones only, with some absent. Clonal size and the V and J genes are those of that table, whereas D and trimming came from the DNA. The repertoire holds 70,000 or so clones, with roughly 86% as singletons. Sequenced input: peripheral blood. This chain uses TRBV16 with TRBJ2-1, with D maybe TRBD1 (6 bases). The sequence was collected from a man aged 65 to 79 with active COVID-19. DNA of the CDR3: TGTGCCAGCAGCCCCACCCAGGGGCCGAGCTCCTACAATGAGCAGTTCTTC. Amino acid sequence: CASSPTQGPSSYNEQFF. Full variable domain (outside the CDR3, taken from reference TRBV16 and TRBJ2-1): GEEVAQTPKHLVRGEGQKAKLYCAPIKGHSYVFWYQQVLKNEFKFLISFQNENVFDETGMPKERFSAKCLPNSPCSLEIQATKLEDSAVYFCASSPTQGPSSYNEQFFGPGTRLTVL.